A single sample gave rise to the 26 T cell receptor beta chains below, sequenced in a study of kidney transplant recipient with SARS-CoV-2 infection. One entry per CDR3 protein, called by TCRdb with MiXCR from the reads. The sample includes roughly 230,000 distinct CDR3 sequences, around 28% of them seen just once. Here the sequenced sample was a blood sample, taken at baseline and between days 110 and 120 from a kidney transplant recipient. The receptors derive from a male patient between 25 and 39 years old who had COVID-19 and was a kidney transplant recipient. Some T cells may have come from the graft donor.

This clonotype was seen a handful of times. This chain joins TRBV2 and TRBJ2-1; 7 nucleotides align to TRBD2. Germline lookup yields CDR1 SNHLY and CDR2 FYNNEI. The CDR3 runs 16 residues. V gave up 0 bases and J gave up 4 bases; unmatched junction bases: 6. CDR3 residues: CASSEASSGVYNEQFF. The CDR3 nucleotides read TGTGCCAGCAGTGAAGCGTCGAGCGGGGTTTACAATGAGCAGTTCTTC.

At least ten counts were recorded for this clonotype. The chain uses TRBV27 and TRBJ2-7; D call uncertain. This CDR3 has 13 amino acids. V was cut by 2 bases and J by 0 bases, with 5 bases left in between. Germline V gene data show CDR1 as MNHEY and CDR2 as SMNVEV (reference sequence). The CDR3 reads CASSLHGSYEQYF. CDR3 nucleotide sequence: TGTGCCAGCAGTTTACATGGCTCCTACGAGCAGTACTTC.

About this clonotype: This could be a read error, since a much larger clone is one nucleotide away. V is TRBV21-1 and J is TRBJ2-6; the table's D call TRBD1 went unverified against the DNA. TRBV21-1 is described as a pseudogene. The CDR3 covers 18 residues. In nucleotides, the CDR3 is TGTGCCAGCAGACCCCTGATGGCTACAACAAAGTCGGGCCAACGTCCTGACTTC. Encoded protein: CASRPLMATTKSGQRPDF.

This clonotype was seen repeatedly, ten times or more. The V and J genes are TRBV12-3 or TRBV12-4 and TRBJ1-5; TRBD1 might be the D (5 bases). Trimming stripped 2 bases from V and 5 bases from J, with 13 bases between. The CDR3 loop spans 15 amino acids. CDR3 nucleotides: TGTGCCAGCAGTTTACGGGGGATAGGCCATCAGCCCCAGCATTTT. Protein sequence: CASSLRGIGHQPQHF.

This clonotype was counted ten times or more. The chain links TRBV20-1 to TRBJ2-7; 9 bases match TRBD2. The CDR3 loop spans 13 amino acids. Germline CDR1 and CDR2: DFQATT and SNEGSKA (reference sequence). After removal of 4 bases from V and 2 bases from J, the junction contained 3 bases not matched to a gene. The CDR3 DNA is TGCAGTGCTATCCCTAGCGGGACCTACGAGCAGTACTTC. It translates to CSAIPSGTYEQYF.

This clonotype was detected ten times or more. The V call is TRBV24-1, the J call TRBJ2-2, with a weak D call TRBD2 (5 bases). The germline V gene encodes CDR1 KGHDR and CDR2 SFDVKD. The CDR3 spans 14 residues. Trimming pared 4 bases from V and 1 base from J, leaving 6 bases between. The CDR3 DNA is TGTGCCACCAGTGACGGGGAGAACACCGGGGAGCTGTTTTTT. Protein sequence: CATSDGENTGELFF.

This clonotype has a count of ten or more. The chain recombines TRBV7-4 with TRBJ1-2; no firm D call. The CDR3 extends over 17 amino acids. Trimming removed 5 bases at V and 4 bases at J, with 23 bases between. CDR1 and CDR2 (germline): SGHVT, SQSDAQ. The CDR3 region has the DNA TGTGCCAGCAGCCGTGTGATTTCAGCTCGAAAGACCTATGGCTACACCTTC. This translates into CASSRVISARKTYGYTF.

Turning to this clonotype: This CDR3 is missing its conserved last phenylalanine or tryptophan, likely due to a read error. This chain joins TRBV20-1 and TRBJ2-1; D perhaps matches TRBD2 (5 bases). The CDR3 is 15 amino acids. CDR1 is DFQATT and CDR2 is SNEGSKA in the germline V gene (reference sequence). With 6 bases removed from V and 7 bases from J, the gap between germline ends came to 22 bases. CDR3 DNA sequence: TGCAGTGCAGACGCATATTGGGAGAAGGGAAATGAGCAGTTCCTC. As protein: CSADAYWEKGNEQFL.

This clonotype has a count of ten or more. The V gene is TRBV11-3, the J gene TRBJ1-2, with no clear D. Germline V gene data show CDR1 as SGHNT and CDR2 as YENEEA. The CDR3 runs to 17 residues. Between the trimmed V and J ends, which lost 5 bases and 4 bases, there was a span of 23 bases. CDR3 protein: CASSRHLDLGKTYGYTF. CDR3 coding DNA: TGTGCCAGCAGCCGTCACCTCGATCTCGGAAAGACCTATGGCTACACCTTC.

In the case of this clonotype: A clone one base away is much larger, so this may be a read error. This chain connects TRBV28 to TRBJ1-6, with TRBD1 identical over 7 bases. Germline assignment: CDR1 MDHEN and CDR2 SYDVKM. This CDR3 is built from 15 residues. The CDR3 loop is CAGSLNRGYNSPLHF. CDR3 DNA sequence: TGTGCCGGCAGTTTAAACAGGGGTTATAATTCACCCCTCCACTTT.

A note on this clonotype: Given a much more abundant clone one base away, this may be a read error. The rearrangement links TRBV3-1 to TRBJ2-5; D gene unclear. CDR1 is LGHDT, CDR2 YNNKEL, per germline (reference sequence). The CDR3 sequence is 17 residues long. V lost 5 bases to trimming and J lost 5 bases, with 24 bases between them. CDR3 region: CASSSRFPISFPETQYF. Here the CDR3 DNA reads TGTGCCAGCAGCTCGCGTTTTCCCATTTCTTTCCCTGAGACCCAGTACTTC.

With regard to this clonotype: It may be a read error: a sequence one base away is much more abundant. The chain employs TRBV5-1 and TRBJ2-7; D unresolved. This CDR3 comprises 13 residues. Germline lookup yields CDR1 SGHRS and CDR2 YFSETQ. Trimming left V 0 bases short and J 6 bases short, with 10 bases between. In DNA form, the CDR3 reads TGCGCCAGCAGCTTGGGGCACACCCTCGAGCAGTACTTC. This gives the protein CASSLGHTLEQYF.

As concerns this clonotype: Being one base from a much bigger clone, this may be a read error. V usage is TRBV11-2 and J usage is TRBJ1-2; the D is unclear. V shed 5 bases and J shed 4 bases, with 23 bases lying between them. Germline V lookup: CDR1 SGHAT, CDR2 FQNNGV. The CDR3 length is 17 residues. CDR3 DNA sequence: TGTGCCAGCAGCGCGGGCATAACAAGCAGAAGGACCTATGGCTACACCTTC. It encodes CASSAGITSRRTYGYTF.

This chain joins TRBV7-4 and TRBJ2-6; D is uncertain. The germline CDR1 and CDR2 sequences are SGHVT and SQSDAQ. The CDR3 is 19 amino acids. Trimming shortened V by 5 bases and J by 5 bases, and 25 bases separated the two germline ends. The CDR3 here is CASSNWRFSSQSRANVLTF. The CDR3, as DNA: TGTGCCAGCAGCAACTGGAGATTCAGCTCACAAAGTCGGGCCAACGTCCTGACTTTC.

A word on this clonotype: This may come from a read error, since a much larger clone is one base off. This chain joins TRBV20-1 and TRBJ2-7; 8 bases fit TRBD1. The CDR3 contains 16 residues. Germline CDR1 reads DFQATT; CDR2 reads SNEGSKA (reference sequence). V lost 3 bases to trimming and J lost 3 bases; unmatched junction nucleotides: 13. For the CDR3, the DNA is TGCAGTGCTAGCTTGGACAGGGAATTCAGCAACTACGAGCAGTACTTC. Amino acids: CSASLDREFSNYEQYF.

This clonotype was detected many times. This chain links TRBV6-2 or TRBV6-3 with TRBJ1-6; D unresolved. The CDR3 length is 13 residues. The V end lost 4 bases, the J end lost 10 bases, and 11 bases lay between the germline ends. Germline CDR1 reads MNHEY; CDR2 reads SVGEGT. The CDR3 protein is CASSLIRESPLHF. For the CDR3, the DNA is TGTGCCAGCAGTTTAATAAGGGAATCACCCCTCCACTTT.

Details on this clonotype: This may arise from a read error, as a much more abundant clone is one base away. The V gene is TRBV19, the J gene TRBJ1-5; 7 nucleotides line up with TRBD1. The CDR3 loop spans 12 amino acids. Germline CDR1 and CDR2: LNHDA and SQIVND (reference sequence). CDR3 nucleotide sequence: TGTGCCAGTAGACAGGGGTATCAGTCCCAGCATTTT. Protein product: CASRQGYQSQHF.

In this sample, this clonotype turned up once. This may stem from a read error, because a much larger clone lies one nucleotide away. The chain carries TRBV28 and TRBJ1-1; D gene unclear. The CDR3 has 15 amino acids. Germline V gives CDR1 MDHEN, CDR2 SYDVKM. CDR3 protein: CTRKPRAPFGAEAFF. Written as DNA, the CDR3 is TGTACCAGAAAACCCCGGGCCCCCTTTGGCGCTGAAGCTTTCTTT.

This clonotype was recorded at least ten times. This sequence joins TRBV5-6 and TRBJ1-2, with TRBD1 matching 7 bases. The CDR3 covers 15 residues. CDR1 is SGHDT and CDR2 is YYEEEE in the germline V gene. Trimming cost V 5 bases and J 8 bases; bases outside gene matches: 15. The CDR3 coding sequence is TGTGCCAGCAGTCGGGAACAGGGGCTGGTGCGGGGCTACACCTTC. Translation: CASSREQGLVRGYTF.

Concerning this clonotype: An end of the junction differs from the germline gene, which may be a read error. The chain combines TRBV18 with TRBJ1-6; D is perhaps TRBD1 (6 bases). In germline, CDR1 is KGHSH, CDR2 LQKENI. The CDR3 is 16 amino acids. The CDR3 here is CASSPPRAGVSSPLLF. CDR3 sequence (DNA): TGTGCCAGCTCACCGCCGAGGGCAGGGGTGTCTTCACCCCTCCTCTTT.

This clonotype has at least ten counts. The rearrangement links TRBV27 to TRBJ2-7, with 12 bases matching TRBD2. The CDR3 length is 17 residues. Trimming at V came to 2 bases and at J to 2 bases, leaving 7 bases not matched to a gene. Germline V gene sequence: CDR1 MNHEY, CDR2 SMNVEV (reference sequence). This CDR3 is CASSLGLAGPITYEQYF. The CDR3 bases are TGTGCCAGCAGTTTAGGACTAGCGGGACCTATCACCTACGAGCAGTACTTC.

This clonotype was found many times. The chain uses TRBV12-3 or TRBV12-4 and TRBJ1-2; maybe TRBD1 (5 bases). Trimming removed 6 bases at V and 4 bases at J, with 12 bases between. The CDR3 has 13 amino acids. This chain's CDR3 is CASRPPGFYGYTF. CDR3 bases: TGTGCCAGCAGGCCCCCAGGGTTCTATGGCTACACCTTC.

The rearrangement joins TRBV7-8 to TRBJ2-3; TRBD2 aligns across 14 bases. The germline V gene has CDR1 SGHVS and CDR2 FQNEAQ. With V trimmed by 5 bases and J by 7 bases, 17 bases remained unmatched. This CDR3 comprises 19 residues. This CDR3 reads CASSLRQSWGTSGGNTQYF. Written as DNA, the CDR3 is TGTGCCAGCAGCCTCAGGCAGAGCTGGGGGACTAGCGGGGGCAATACGCAGTATTTT. Based on the CDR3 plus reference TRBV7-8 and TRBJ2-3, the full variable domain is GAGVSQSPRYKVAKRGQDVALRCDPISGHVSLFWYQQALGQGPEFLTYFQNEAQLDKSGLPSDRFFAERPEGSVSTLKIQRTQQEDSAVYLCASSLRQSWGTSGGNTQYFGPGTRLTVL.

About this clonotype: This may come from a read error, since a much larger clone is one base off. The J gene is TRBJ1-2, the V gene TRBV5-8; no clear D gene. Germline-derived CDR1 and CDR2 are SGHTS and YDEGEE. The CDR3 extends over 16 amino acids. V shed 6 bases and J shed 4 bases, with 22 bases lying between them. CDR3 sequence: CASTSVLPRKTYGYTF. The CDR3 bases are TGTGCCAGCACGAGCGTTCTTCCACGAAAGACCTATGGCTACACCTTC.

As to this clonotype: The CDR3 does not close with the conserved phenylalanine or tryptophan, likely indicating a read error. The rearrangement links TRBV6-9 to TRBJ1-2; D unclear. The CDR3 covers 17 residues. Trimming stripped 5 bases from V and 4 bases from J, with 23 bases between. Germline V gene sequence: CDR1 MNHGY, CDR2 SVAAGI. In nucleotides, the CDR3 is TGTGCCAGCAGTACGGCTAAGCCTTACGGAAAGACCTATGGCTACACCTCC. Its translation is CASSTAKPYGKTYGYTS.

This clonotype was recorded at least ten times. This chain's CDR3 is CASSSTGTGNTEAFF. CDR3 coding DNA: TGCGCCAGCAGCTCTACCGGGACGGGGAACACTGAAGCTTTCTTT. This chain links TRBV5-1 with TRBJ1-1; D is possibly TRBD1 (5 bases). CDR3 size: 15 residues. Germline V CDR1 and CDR2: SGHRS, YFSETQ. The V and J ends lost 3 bases and 1 base respectively, with 13 bases between them.